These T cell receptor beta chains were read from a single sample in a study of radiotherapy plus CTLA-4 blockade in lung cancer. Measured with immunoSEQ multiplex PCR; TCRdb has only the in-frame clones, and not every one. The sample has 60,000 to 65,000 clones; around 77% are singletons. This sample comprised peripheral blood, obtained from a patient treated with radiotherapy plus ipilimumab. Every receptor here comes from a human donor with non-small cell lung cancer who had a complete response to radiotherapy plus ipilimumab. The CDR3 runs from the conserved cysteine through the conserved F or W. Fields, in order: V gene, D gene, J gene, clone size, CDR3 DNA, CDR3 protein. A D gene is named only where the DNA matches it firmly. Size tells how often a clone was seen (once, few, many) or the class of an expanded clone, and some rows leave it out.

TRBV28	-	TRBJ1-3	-	TGTGCCAGCAGCCCCCCGACAGAAACATACTCTGGAAACACCATATATTTT	CASSPPTETYSGNTIYF
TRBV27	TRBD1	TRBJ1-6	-	TGTGCCAGCAGTCCCATGGGACAGACTAATTCACCCCTCCACTTT	CASSPMGQTNSPLHF
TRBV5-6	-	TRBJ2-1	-	TGTGCCAGCAGCTTGGAAGGCCTAGCTGGCAATGAGCAGTTCTTC	CASSLEGLAGNEQFF
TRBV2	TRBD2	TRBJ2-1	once	TGTGCCAGCAGTTCTACTAGCGGGAGTCGTAATGAGCAGTTCTTC	CASSSTSGSRNEQFF
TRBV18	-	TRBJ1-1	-	TGTGCCAGCTCACCGCCAGGGAACACTGAAGCTTTCTTT	CASSPPGNTEAFF
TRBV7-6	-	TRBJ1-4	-	TGTGCCAGCAGCTTGGGCTCTAATGAAAAACTGTTTTTT	CASSLGSNEKLFF
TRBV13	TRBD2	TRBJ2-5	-	TGTGCCAGCAGCAAGGGACTAGCGGGAGAGAGAGAGACCCAGTACTTC	CASSKGLAGERETQYF
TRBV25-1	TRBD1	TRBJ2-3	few	TGTGCCAGCAGTGGGGACCGAGACAGGGGAACAGATACGCAGTATTTT	CASSGDRDRGTDTQYF
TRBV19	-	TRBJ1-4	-	TGTGCCAGTAGTATAGATGCGGTAACTAATGAAAAACTGTTTTTT	CASSIDAVTNEKLFF
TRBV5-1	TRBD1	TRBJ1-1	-	TGCGCCAGCAGCTTATCGACAGGGAAGATGAACACTGAAGCTTTCTTT	CASSLSTGKMNTEAFF
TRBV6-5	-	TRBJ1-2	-	TGTGCCAGCAGCCCGGGTGGAACCATAAGCTACACCTTC	CASSPGGTISYTF
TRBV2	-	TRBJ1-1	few	TGTGCCAGCAAGTCACAGAAAAACACTGAAGCTTTCTTT	CASKSQKNTEAFF
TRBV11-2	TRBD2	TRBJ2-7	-	TGTGCCAGCAGCTTAGCGGGACTAGCTTACGAGCAGTACTTC	CASSLAGLAYEQYF
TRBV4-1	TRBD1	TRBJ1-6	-	TGCGCCAGCAGCCAACCCGGGACAGGGGTATCACCCCTCCACTTT	CASSQPGTGVSPLHF
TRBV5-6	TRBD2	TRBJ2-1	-	TGTGCCAGCAGTTCTCTAGCGGGGGGGCAAGATGAGCAGTTCTTC	CASSSLAGGQDEQFF
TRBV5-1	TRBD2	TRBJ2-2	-	TGCGCCAGCAGCTTAGCGGGGGGCCTCACCGGGGAGCTGTTTTTT	CASSLAGGLTGELFF
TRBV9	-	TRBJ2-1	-	TGTGCCAGCAGCGTATTTGAGATATCCTACAATGAGCAGTTCTTC	CASSVFEISYNEQFF
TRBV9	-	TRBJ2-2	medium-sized	TGTGCCAGCAGCGGGCGGGTAGCGAGAGGCACCGGGGAGCTGTTTTTT	CASSGRVARGTGELFF
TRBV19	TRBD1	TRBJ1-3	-	TGTGCCACCGGGGACAGGACTATCTCTGGAAACACCATATATTTT	CATGDRTISGNTIYF
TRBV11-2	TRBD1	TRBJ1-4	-	TGTGCCAGCAGCTTCGGGACAGGCATTAATGAAAAACTGTTTTTT	CASSFGTGINEKLFF
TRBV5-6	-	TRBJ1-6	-	TGTGCCAGCAGCTCTGGCGAGGGGAGGTATAATTCACCCCTCCACTTT	CASSSGEGRYNSPLHF
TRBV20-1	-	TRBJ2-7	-	TGCAGTGCTAGGGGGTTCTACGAGCAGTACTTC	CSARGFYEQYF
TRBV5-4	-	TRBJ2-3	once	TGTGCCAGCAGCTTGCCGGGGGTTATCACAGATACGCAGTATTTT	CASSLPGVITDTQYF
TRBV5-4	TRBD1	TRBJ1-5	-	TGTGCCAGCAGCCTAGGGACAGGGAAACAGCCCCAGCATTTT	CASSLGTGKQPQHF
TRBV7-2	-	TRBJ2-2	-	TGTGCCAGCATCTTGGGGGGGCGGAACGGGGAGCTGTTTTTT	CASILGGRNGELFF
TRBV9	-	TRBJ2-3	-	TGTGCCAGCAGCCCCGCCTTGGCGGGAAGGATCCCTAGCACAGATACGCAGTATTTT	CASSPALAGRIPSTDTQYF
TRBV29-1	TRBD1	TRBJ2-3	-	TGCAGCGTCCCGGGACAGGCTAGCACAGATACGCAGTATTTT	CSVPGQASTDTQYF
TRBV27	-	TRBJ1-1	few	TGTGCCAGTCTTGGGGCGAGGGACACTGAAGCTTTCTTT	CASLGARDTEAFF
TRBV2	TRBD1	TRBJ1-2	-	TGTGCCAGCAGTGAAGGGGCAGGGGGCGCCGGCTACACCTTC	CASSEGAGGAGYTF